This TCR beta chain was recovered during a study of blood T cell repertoires in COVID-19. TCRdb keeps only in-frame clones here, not all; method: immunoSEQ multiplex PCR. The profile shows approximately 26,000 clones, 90% of them singletons. The CDR3 covers 15 residues. In germline, CDR1 is LNHDA, CDR2 SQIVND (reference sequence). With 4 bases removed from V and 0 bases from J, the gap between germline ends came to 10 bases. The receptor comes from a woman aged 55-69 years with active COVID-19. The source material was peripheral blood. The chain couples TRBV19 to TRBJ2-1, with D perhaps matching TRBD1 (6 bases). This CDR3 is CASSTRGSSYNEQFF. DNA of the CDR3: TGTGCCAGTAGTACTAGGGGGAGCTCCTACAATGAGCAGTTCTTC.